The rows below give T cell receptor beta chains drawn from one sample of a study of T-cell memory formation after mild COVID-19. TCRdb reanalysed the 5' RACE reads using MiXCR and keeps one entry per CDR3 protein. Altogether about 140,000 distinct CDR3 sequences are present, approximately 25% being singletons, with the ten largest covering around 24%. Sequencing was carried out using PBMCs or a T cell subset sorted from them (not recorded which). Every receptor here comes from an adult woman who had mild COVID-19 (a few samples of this study predate the infection). Cell type and time point are not known. Both conserved end residues are part of each CDR3. The D gene is left open where the match is weak. The size entry is marked missing in some rows and otherwise reads once, few, many or a size class.

j_call v_call clone_size d_call cdr3_nt cdr3_aa
TRBJ1-5 TRBV9 . . TGTGCCAGCAGCGCACTAATAGGTCAGCCCCAGCGTTTT CASSALIGQPQRF
TRBJ2-1 TRBV7-9 few TRBD1 TGTGCCAGCAGCCATCCCCTTAGGGACAGGGTGCAGGATGAGCAGTTCTTC CASSHPLRDRVQDEQFF
TRBJ2-3 TRBV11-2 few . TGTGCCAGCAGCCTGTGGTCAGATACGCAGTATTTT CASSLWSDTQYF
TRBJ1-4 TRBV5-5 . . TGTGCCAGCAGCTTGGGCGGGGGGCTGGTAGAAAAACTGTTTTTT CASSLGGGLVEKLFF
TRBJ2-7 TRBV12-3/TRBV12-4 . . TGTGCCAGCAGCCCCGGACAGTCACCCTACGAGCAGTACTTC CASSPGQSPYEQYF
TRBJ1-5 TRBV7-9 few . TGTGCCAGCAGCGAGACGGATCAGCCCCAGCATTTT CASSETDQPQHF
TRBJ2-1 TRBV29-1 . . TGCAGCCAGGCCCGGAGGGAGGTCAATGAGCAGTTCTTC CSQARREVNEQFF
TRBJ2-3 TRBV7-3 . . TGTGCCAGCAGCTTATATGGCTTTTCTAGCACAGATACGCAGTATTTT CASSLYGFSSTDTQYF
TRBJ2-2 TRBV20-1 . TRBD2 TGCAGTGCTAGAGAGATAGCGGGAGGGGAGCTGTTTTTT CSAREIAGGELFF
TRBJ2-7 TRBV27 . TRBD2 TGTGCCAGCAGTTTATCGGCGGGAGGGTCCTACGAGCAGTACTTC CASSLSAGGSYEQYF
TRBJ2-5 TRBV5-1 few . TGCGCCAGCAGCTCGTACGGACATATCCAAGAGACCCAGTACTTC CASSSYGHIQETQYF
TRBJ1-5 TRBV19 few . TGTGCCACCACAGTGGGAGGGAATAGCAATCAGCCCCAGCATTTT CATTVGGNSNQPQHF
TRBJ1-1 TRBV2 . . TGTGCCATTCCACCTCGGGGGGGAGGGACTGAAGCTTTCTTT CAIPPRGGGTEAFF
TRBJ2-3 TRBV23-1 few TRBD1 TGCGCCAGCAGTAGGAATTGGGACAGGGGCCTACCCGCAGATACGCAGTATTTT CASSRNWDRGLPADTQYF
TRBJ2-1 TRBV3-1 . TRBD2 TGTGCCAGCAGTTGGGGACTAGCGGGGGACAATGAGCAGTTCTTC CASSWGLAGDNEQFF
TRBJ2-2 TRBV6-1 . TRBD1 TGTGCCAGCACGGAGCAGGGGGCGAACACCGGGGAGCTGTTTTTT CASTEQGANTGELFF
TRBJ2-3 TRBV25-1 few . TGTGCCAGCAGTGATCCCCCAGGAGAGGTCTTTACGCAGTATTTT CASSDPPGEVFTQYF
TRBJ2-1 TRBV9 few TRBD1 TGTGCCAGCAACCCCGGGACAGCCATCAATGAGCAGTTCTTC CASNPGTAINEQFF
TRBJ2-7 TRBV9 . . TGTGCCAGCAGCGTAGCCGACGGTCCAAGGGAGCAGTACTTC CASSVADGPREQYF
TRBJ1-2 TRBV12-5 . . TGTGCTAGTGGTTTGGTACAGGAGAGTAACTATGGCTACACCTTC CASGLVQESNYGYTF
TRBJ2-1 TRBV24-1 few TRBD1 TGTGCCATCGGGACAGGTTACAATGAGCAGTTCTTC CAIGTGYNEQFF
TRBJ2-2 TRBV7-9 many . TGTGCCAGCAGCCCTGAAGGGACCGGGGAGCTGTTTTTT CASSPEGTGELFF
TRBJ2-2 TRBV29-1 few . TGCAGCGTTGCTCATGCAGGGGAGCTGTTTTTT CSVAHAGELFF
TRBJ1-2 TRBV9 few . TGTGCCAGCAGCGTTCTTGACAAACCCTATGGCTACACCTTC CASSVLDKPYGYTF
TRBJ1-2 TRBV4-3 few . TGCGCCAGCAGCCAAGAGACACGTTATGGCTACACCTTC CASSQETRYGYTF
TRBJ1-1 TRBV29-1 . . TGCAGCGTCGAAAAGGACAGCCGGAACACTGAAGCTTTCTTT CSVEKDSRNTEAFF
TRBJ2-4 TRBV6-2/TRBV6-3 few TRBD2 TGTGCCAGCAGTCCGACTAGCGGCGGAGCCAAAAACATTCAGTACTTC CASSPTSGGAKNIQYF
TRBJ2-7 TRBV7-6 . TRBD1 TGTGCCAGCAGCTTGACAGGGGACTACGAGCAGTACTTC CASSLTGDYEQYF
TRBJ1-2 TRBV7-8 . . TGTGCCAGCAGCTTATGGGAGTCCGGGAATTGGGGCGGCTACACATTC CASSLWESGNWGGYTF
TRBJ2-7 TRBV27 few . TGTGCCAGCCTCTCAGAGAGCTACGAGCAGTACTTC CASLSESYEQYF
TRBJ1-2 TRBV9 few TRBD1 TGTGCCAGCAGCACCCCGGACAGGGACTATGGCTACACCTTC CASSTPDRDYGYTF
TRBJ2-1 TRBV5-1 few TRBD2 TGCGCCAGCAGCTTTACGCTGAGCGGGAACTACAATGAGCAGTTCTTC CASSFTLSGNYNEQFF
TRBJ1-5 TRBV4-1 few . TGCGCCAGCAGCCAAGAGGTGGGGCGCAATCAGCCCCAGCATTTT CASSQEVGRNQPQHF
TRBJ2-3 TRBV7-3 . . TGTGCCAGCAGCCCTAACGCGGGGGCTGGGGATACGCAGTATTTT CASSPNAGAGDTQYF
TRBJ2-7 TRBV27 few TRBD1 TGTGCCAGCAGTTCGGGACAGCTTAGCTCCTACGAGCAGTACTTC CASSSGQLSSYEQYF
TRBJ2-3 TRBV7-2 . . TGTGCCAGCAGCCCCCGTACGGCAACTAGCACAGATACGCAGTATTTT CASSPRTATSTDTQYF
TRBJ1-5 TRBV24-1 . . TGTGCCACCAGTGATAGTACAGATAATCAGCCCCAGCATTTT CATSDSTDNQPQHF
TRBJ2-2 TRBV5-1 once TRBD1 TGCGCCAGCAGCTTGACCGACAGGGGTTTATGGGCGAACACCGGGGAGCTGTTTTTT CASSLTDRGLWANTGELFF
TRBJ1-3 TRBV10-3 few TRBD1 TGTGCCGGTGGGGGACAGGGATCCTCTGGAAACACCATATATTTT CAGGGQGSSGNTIYF
TRBJ1-2 TRBV7-2 . TRBD1 TGTGCCAGCAGCTTAAAGGGACAGGGGTATGGCTACACCTTC CASSLKGQGYGYTF
TRBJ2-5 TRBV7-9 few TRBD2 TGTGCCAGCATTCCACCGGGGCTAGCGGTAGAAGAGACCCAGTACTTC CASIPPGLAVEETQYF
TRBJ2-7 TRBV12-3/TRBV12-4 . . TGTGCCAGCAGTTGGGGCTTCTACGAGCAGTACTTC CASSWGFYEQYF
TRBJ2-1 TRBV15 . TRBD2 TGTGCCACCAGCAGGTCTAGCGGGCTCAATGAGCAGTTCTTC CATSRSSGLNEQFF
TRBJ2-2 TRBV5-1 . . TGCGACAGCAGCTTGGTTGGTAGCGTGAACACCGGGGAGCTGTTTTTT CDSSLVGSVNTGELFF
TRBJ2-1 TRBV10-3 . TRBD2 TGTGCCATCAGTGAAGGGACTAGCACCGATGAGCAGTTCTTC CAISEGTSTDEQFF
TRBJ2-7 TRBV7-2 few TRBD2 TGTGCCAGCAGTTCCACCTGGACTAGCGTTAGTAACGAGCAGTACTTC CASSSTWTSVSNEQYF
TRBJ2-1 TRBV7-6 . . TGTGCCAGCAGCTCGAGCGGAGCCGGTTGGGTCGAGCAGTTCTTC CASSSSGAGWVEQFF
TRBJ2-1 TRBV7-3 . . TGTGCCAGCAGCTTTACAGGCAATGAGCAGTTCTTC CASSFTGNEQFF
TRBJ2-7 TRBV4-2 few . TGTGCCAGCAGCCCTGGGGTGACGGGATCCTACGAGCAGTACTTC CASSPGVTGSYEQYF
TRBJ1-2 TRBV7-3 . . TGTGCCAGCGCCAGATCACCCTCGGATGGCTACACCTTC CASARSPSDGYTF